Listed below are T cell receptor beta chains from one sample, sequenced in a study of blood T cell repertoires in COVID-19. This table comes from immunoSEQ multiplex PCR, and its TCRdb copy is limited to in-frame clones, with some not included. Of 170,000 or so clones in the sample, around 86% are singletons; the top ten hold 0.55% to 0.6%. The sequencing sample was made of peripheral blood. The receptors originated from a man aged 55 to 70 with COVID-19, enrolled during active disease. CDR3s include the opening cysteine and the closing phenylalanine or tryptophan. Fields, in order: clone size, J gene, V gene, D gene, CDR3 DNA, CDR3 protein. D genes are given only for firm matches. Clone size appears in some rows only: once, few, many, or a class for an expanded clone.

size: NA; J: TRBJ2-3; V: TRBV7-3; D: NA; DNA: TGTGCCAGCAGCTTAATTGCGACAGATACGCAGTATTTT; CDR3: CASSLIATDTQYF
size: NA; J: TRBJ1-4; V: TRBV11-2; D: TRBD1; DNA: TGTGCCAGCAGCCGAGGACAGGGTGCCGAAAAACTGTTTTTT; CDR3: CASSRGQGAEKLFF
size: NA; J: TRBJ2-3; V: TRBV6-2/TRBV6-3; D: TRBD2; DNA: TGTGCCAGCAGTTCCGGGACTAGCGTCACAGATACGCAGTATTTT; CDR3: CASSSGTSVTDTQYF
size: NA; J: TRBJ1-1; V: TRBV11-3; D: NA; DNA: TGTGCCAGCAGCGCCCGGACGTCGGGAAACACTGAAGCTTTCTTT; CDR3: CASSARTSGNTEAFF
size: NA; J: TRBJ1-5; V: TRBV6-2/TRBV6-3; D: NA; DNA: TGTGCCAGCAGTTCAACAGCTAGCAATCAGCCCCAGCATTTT; CDR3: CASSSTASNQPQHF
size: NA; J: TRBJ2-4; V: TRBV19; D: TRBD1; DNA: TGTGCCAGTAGTACTTTAAGGGACAGCAAAAACATTCAGTACTTC; CDR3: CASSTLRDSKNIQYF
size: few; J: TRBJ2-2; V: TRBV20-1; D: TRBD1; DNA: TGCAGTGCTGGTGGACAGGGGGGTTCCGGGGAGCTGTTTTTT; CDR3: CSAGGQGGSGELFF
size: NA; J: TRBJ1-1; V: TRBV28; D: TRBD1; DNA: TGTGCCAGCAGTTTAGACAGGGCGGGCACTGAAGCTTTCTTT; CDR3: CASSLDRAGTEAFF
size: NA; J: TRBJ1-6; V: TRBV27; D: NA; DNA: TGTGCCAGCAGTCTGGGACTCCTCAATTCACCCCTCCACTTT; CDR3: CASSLGLLNSPLHF
size: NA; J: TRBJ1-2; V: TRBV28; D: NA; DNA: TGTGCCAGCAGGCGTCGGGATGGCTACACCTTC; CDR3: CASRRRDGYTF
size: few; J: TRBJ1-4; V: TRBV5-5; D: NA; DNA: TGTGCCAGCAGCTTGCTTACTAATGAAAAACTGTTTTTT; CDR3: CASSLLTNEKLFF
size: NA; J: TRBJ2-6; V: TRBV6-4; D: TRBD1; DNA: TGTGCCAGCAGCGCCGGGACAGGGGGCGATGGGGCCAACGTCCTGACTTTC; CDR3: CASSAGTGGDGANVLTF
size: NA; J: TRBJ2-7; V: TRBV4-3; D: NA; DNA: TGCGCCAGCAGCCCACTTAACGCAGGGCGCCACGAGCAGTACTTC; CDR3: CASSPLNAGRHEQYF
size: NA; J: TRBJ1-2; V: TRBV7-3; D: NA; DNA: TGTGCCAGCAGCCCCTCCCCTCCAGGTGGCGGCTACACCTTC; CDR3: CASSPSPPGGGYTF
size: NA; J: TRBJ1-5; V: TRBV6-2/TRBV6-3; D: NA; DNA: TGTGCCAGCAGTTACTCAAGGGGCAGCAATCAGCCCCAGCATTTT; CDR3: CASSYSRGSNQPQHF
size: NA; J: TRBJ1-1; V: TRBV19; D: TRBD1; DNA: TGTGCCAGTAGTATGCCCTCAAGGGGGCACGTTGAAGCTTTCTTT; CDR3: CASSMPSRGHVEAFF
size: NA; J: TRBJ2-7; V: TRBV6-5; D: TRBD2; DNA: TGTGCCAGTCAATCCAGGCGGGGGGCTGGCGAGCAGTACTTC; CDR3: CASQSRRGAGEQYF
size: once; J: TRBJ1-4; V: TRBV5-5; D: NA; DNA: TGTGCCAGCAGCTTGCCCGGGGGTAATGAAAAACTGTTTTTT; CDR3: CASSLPGGNEKLFF
size: NA; J: TRBJ2-2; V: TRBV19; D: NA; DNA: TGTGCCATAACCGGACTGGGCACCGGGGAGCTGTTTTTT; CDR3: CAITGLGTGELFF
size: few; J: TRBJ1-2; V: TRBV19; D: TRBD1; DNA: TGTGCCAGTAGTATAACAACCCGACAGGGCTATGGCTACACCTTC; CDR3: CASSITTRQGYGYTF
size: NA; J: TRBJ1-1; V: TRBV19; D: NA; DNA: TGTGCCAGTAGTAACAGGGTTTTGAACACTGAAGCTTTCTTT; CDR3: CASSNRVLNTEAFF
size: few; J: TRBJ1-5; V: TRBV4-3; D: NA; DNA: TGCGCCAGCAGCCAAGACCCGGACAGTTCCCAGCCCCAGCATTTT; CDR3: CASSQDPDSSQPQHF
size: once; J: TRBJ2-7; V: TRBV28; D: NA; DNA: TGTGCCAGCAGTTTACGGGGTACAAGCTCCTACGAGCAGTACTTC; CDR3: CASSLRGTSSYEQYF
size: NA; J: TRBJ1-2; V: TRBV6-5; D: NA; DNA: TGTGCCACGGGGATAACCTATGGCTACACCTTC; CDR3: CATGITYGYTF
size: NA; J: TRBJ2-1; V: TRBV11-2; D: TRBD1; DNA: TGTGCCAGCAGACAAAACGCGGGGACAGGGTGGTATGAGCAGTTCTTC; CDR3: CASRQNAGTGWYEQFF
size: NA; J: TRBJ2-3; V: TRBV24-1; D: TRBD2; DNA: TGTGCCACCAGTGATTACTCTCATATGCTAGCGGAGGATGGGGATACGCAGTATTTT; CDR3: CATSDYSHMLAEDGDTQYF
size: NA; J: TRBJ2-7; V: TRBV10-3; D: NA; DNA: TGTGCCATCAGAAATACAGGGTCTTGGTACGAGCAGTACTTC; CDR3: CAIRNTGSWYEQYF
size: NA; J: TRBJ1-4; V: TRBV15; D: NA; DNA: TGTGCCACCAGCAGAGAGCCAGGTACTGCAACTAATGAAAAACTGTTTTTT; CDR3: CATSREPGTATNEKLFF
size: NA; J: TRBJ1-4; V: TRBV9; D: TRBD1; DNA: TGTGCCAGCAGCTTACGACAGGGTAATGAAAAACTGTTTTTT; CDR3: CASSLRQGNEKLFF
size: NA; J: TRBJ1-6; V: TRBV6-5; D: TRBD1; DNA: TGTGCCAGCAGTTACTCGAGGGGGCGGCCACTCCACTTT; CDR3: CASSYSRGRPLHF
size: NA; J: TRBJ2-7; V: TRBV7-8; D: TRBD1; DNA: TGTGCCAGCAGCTTAAGGGACAGGGTAAACTACGAGCAGTACTTC; CDR3: CASSLRDRVNYEQYF
size: NA; J: TRBJ1-1; V: TRBV6-6; D: NA; DNA: TGTGCCAGCAGTTACCAGGGGCCGGGCACTGAAGCTTTCTTT; CDR3: CASSYQGPGTEAFF
size: NA; J: TRBJ1-5; V: TRBV24-1; D: NA; DNA: TGTGCCACCAGTGATTCACGGAATCAGCCCCAGCATTTT; CDR3: CATSDSRNQPQHF
size: NA; J: TRBJ1-4; V: TRBV11-1; D: NA; DNA: TGTGCCAGCAGCTTAGCCGGGTTCGGAGAAAAACTGTTTTTT; CDR3: CASSLAGFGEKLFF
size: once; J: TRBJ2-7; V: TRBV2; D: NA; DNA: TGTGCCAGCAATTCCGGAGTCCTAGCCTACGAGCAGTACTTC; CDR3: CASNSGVLAYEQYF
size: NA; J: TRBJ2-5; V: TRBV6-6; D: NA; DNA: TGTGCCAGCAGTTACTATCCGGGACAAACCCAAGAGACCCAGTACTTC; CDR3: CASSYYPGQTQETQYF
size: NA; J: TRBJ1-6; V: TRBV2; D: TRBD1; DNA: TGTGCCAGCAACTCTGATCTGACAGGGGGTAATTCACCCCTCCACTTT; CDR3: CASNSDLTGGNSPLHF
size: NA; J: TRBJ2-2; V: TRBV9; D: TRBD1; DNA: TGTGCCAGCAGCGTAGCCCCGGGACAGGGGAACACCGGGGAGCTGTTTTTT; CDR3: CASSVAPGQGNTGELFF
size: few; J: TRBJ1-2; V: TRBV6-5; D: TRBD1; DNA: TGTGCCAGCAGTTACGACACAGGGGGCTCGATCTATGGCTACACCTTC; CDR3: CASSYDTGGSIYGYTF
size: NA; J: TRBJ1-3; V: TRBV29-1; D: NA; DNA: TGCAGCGTCGCAATTTTAGGGGGCTCTGGAAACACCATATATTTT; CDR3: CSVAILGGSGNTIYF
size: NA; J: TRBJ1-1; V: TRBV6-2/TRBV6-3; D: TRBD1; DNA: TGTGCCAGCAGTTACCCCCGGACAGGGTTGGACACTGAAGCTTTCTTT; CDR3: CASSYPRTGLDTEAFF
size: NA; J: TRBJ1-4; V: TRBV28; D: NA; DNA: TGTGCCAGCAGTTCCCCAAGCCAAGCCTCAGAAAAACTGTTTTTT; CDR3: CASSSPSQASEKLFF
size: NA; J: TRBJ1-1; V: TRBV19; D: TRBD1; DNA: TGTGCCAGTAGAAGGGACAGCCTCATGAACACTGAAGCTTTCTTT; CDR3: CASRRDSLMNTEAFF
size: NA; J: TRBJ2-6; V: TRBV7-2; D: NA; DNA: TGTGCCAGCAGCAGAGCAGGGATCTCTGGGGCCAACGTCCTGACTTTC; CDR3: CASSRAGISGANVLTF
size: NA; J: TRBJ2-1; V: TRBV25-1; D: NA; DNA: TGTGCCAGCAGTGCCCCAACGGGCTCCTACAATGAGCAGTTCTTC; CDR3: CASSAPTGSYNEQFF
size: NA; J: TRBJ1-1; V: TRBV7-9; D: NA; DNA: TGTGCCAGCAGCCGAAGAGGGTCTACTACCTTGAACACTGAAGCTTTCTTT; CDR3: CASSRRGSTTLNTEAFF
size: NA; J: TRBJ2-4; V: TRBV10-1; D: TRBD1; DNA: TGCGCCAGCAGGCTTACAGGGGATTTTGGGGTTCAGTACTTC; CDR3: CASRLTGDFGVQYF
size: NA; J: TRBJ2-5; V: TRBV7-9; D: TRBD2; DNA: TGTGCCAGCAGCTTAGGGGGAGGGCGCGGAGAGACCCAGTACTTC; CDR3: CASSLGGGRGETQYF
size: NA; J: TRBJ2-1; V: TRBV5-1; D: NA; DNA: TGCGCCAGCAGCTTGGCTCTTAATGAGCAGTTCTTC; CDR3: CASSLALNEQFF
size: NA; J: TRBJ2-5; V: TRBV3-1/TRBV3-2; D: TRBD1; DNA: TGTGCCAGCAGTCTGGGACAGGGGGGAGAGACCCAGTACTTC; CDR3: CASSLGQGGETQYF
size: NA; J: TRBJ1-4; V: TRBV7-2; D: TRBD1; DNA: TGTGCCAGCAGCTCCAGGACAGGGGTTACTGAAAAACTGTTTTTT; CDR3: CASSSRTGVTEKLFF
size: once; J: TRBJ1-4; V: TRBV7-2; D: NA; DNA: TGTGCCAGCAGCTTAAGGGGGGGAGCTAATGAAAAACTGTTTTTT; CDR3: CASSLRGGANEKLFF
size: NA; J: TRBJ2-1; V: TRBV24-1; D: TRBD2; DNA: TGTGCCACCAGTGATGCACCTAGCGGGGGAAATGAGCAGTTCTTC; CDR3: CATSDAPSGGNEQFF
size: NA; J: TRBJ2-4; V: TRBV11-2; D: NA; DNA: TGTGCCAGCAGCGGCGCGGGTGCTGGGAACATTCAGTACTTC; CDR3: CASSGAGAGNIQYF
size: NA; J: TRBJ2-1; V: TRBV7-6; D: TRBD2; DNA: TGTGCCAGCAGCTTAGCGGAAGCGACGCGGGGGGGTGAGCAGTTCTTC; CDR3: CASSLAEATRGGEQFF
size: once; J: TRBJ2-3; V: TRBV11-2; D: NA; DNA: TGTGCCAGCAGGTGGAGTCGTCTGACTTCCGATACGCAGTATTTT; CDR3: CASRWSRLTSDTQYF
size: NA; J: TRBJ1-1; V: TRBV6-6; D: NA; DNA: TGTGCCAGCATAAAGGACAGAAACACTGAAGCTTTCTTT; CDR3: CASIKDRNTEAFF
size: NA; J: TRBJ1-1; V: TRBV7-9; D: NA; DNA: TGTGCCAGCAGCCCTCAGGGGTTCATGAACACTGAAGCTTTCTTT; CDR3: CASSPQGFMNTEAFF
size: NA; J: TRBJ1-6; V: TRBV18; D: NA; DNA: TGTGCCAGCTCACCCCACGGGGAAGGCATAGCACCCCTCCACTTT; CDR3: CASSPHGEGIAPLHF